This TCR beta chain appears in the sequencing data of a study of human T cells and chemical hapten exposure (dated by TCRdb to the early 2020s). About the full investigation: For sensitization, 2% DPC in acetone was applied to a roughly 2 cm by roughly 2 cm area of upper inner arm skin. Weekly therapeutic DPC doses were additionally applied to the scalp of patients throughout the roughly 23-week study period. Patch testing was performed on the upper back with Finn chambers containing 0.01% DPC, and the patch tests were scored after 6 days according to International Contact Dermatitis Research Group standards. Most of the patients in the cohort were female, and the cohort covered alopecia areata with under or over 50% scalp involvement, alopecia totalis and alopecia universalis. Libraries were combined into a pool for sequencing, and differences in TCR yield between samples came mainly from small differences in library volumes within the pool. This study followed changes in the peripheral blood TCR repertoire in vivo during primary and secondary sensitization of alopecia patients to the hapten diphenylcyclopropenone (DPC). Blood samples were taken from patients before sensitization (week 0) and at 2, 6 and about 24 weeks after DPC sensitization. Under 30 alopecia patients gave blood for TCR sequencing at one to four time points (pre-sensitization, 2, 6 and 24 weeks).

This clonotype has only a few counts. The target of this receptor is not known. Per-base qualities were not stored, and no clone one base away is much larger. General findings and caveats noted by the study authors: Significantly more large CDR3 similarity clusters were formed by expanded TCRs than by pre-sensitization or healthy control sets, consistent with antigen-driven responses. The number of PT1 expanded TCRs positively correlated with patch test score, significant at thresholds 8, 16 and 32 but not 4. The number of TCRs above 1 in 1000 frequency did not change with DPC sensitization; there was no evidence of global repertoire structure alterations. Repeated subsampling changed both the strength of the expansion versus patch-test correlation and the threshold at which that correlation became significant. Alopecia, a presumed autoimmune disease, was present in all patients, so the immune response of the patients might differ from that of healthy individuals.

Taken with the paper, the label for time point translates to: patch test 2, 6 weeks after DPC sensitization. The treatment or condition label on this specimen signifies: therapeutic diphenylcyclopropenone sensitization with weekly scalp DPC. At each patch-test visit, blood was drawn before the patch test was applied. Eligible patients were aged 18 to 70, diagnosed with alopecia, deemed suitable for DPC therapy, and excluded if pregnant. Total RNA was isolated from unfractionated whole blood collected in Tempus Blood RNA tubes. Libraries were built with RACE. Sequenced using a NextSeq 500. Library preparation attached unique molecular identifiers to individual cDNA molecules for quantitative, reproducible TCR counting. For every blood RNA sample, sequencing covered both the TCR alpha and TCR beta chains. The original pipeline was this. A median of around 100,000 TCRs per sample was observed, with a range of 23,224 to 690,600. V, J and CDR3 annotation of the TCR reads was carried out using the Decombinator software suite. For the PS versus PT1 abundance plots, all samples were subsampled to the same number of TCRs (28,000). TCRs were defined as expanded if absent before sensitization and observed at least eight times at the 2-week time point. TCRdb handled the public reads itself, with Q25 trimming in fastp and clone calling in MiXCR, and kept productive beta chains. All rows with the same CDR3 protein become a single entry with the most common DNA and genes. The V and J calls shown here were made by TCRdb, not taken from the authors' results. The sample data list about 380,000 distinct CDR3 sequences, and roughly 6% of these were observed just once. Around 6.1% of the sample comes from the top ten.

Relative to germline, V is 0 bases shorter and J is 4 bases shorter, with 10 bases between their ends. As encoded in the germline V gene (reference sequence), CDR1 is DFQATT while CDR2 is SNEGSKA. Taken from cysteine to phenylalanine, the CDR3 has 15 residues. The DNA shown is the 45-base CDR3, in frame from base 1. The chain uses TRBV20-1 and TRBJ2-6, with the D gene not clear enough to name. Material: whole blood, obtained in connection with sensitization to the hapten diphenylcyclopropenone (DPC). This TCR was sampled from a young woman with alopecia areata. Some clones in this sample may be carry-over from other donors' samples. The CDR3 protein: CSAREDGIGANVLTF. The DNA sequence reads TGCAGTGCTAGAGAGGATGGAATCGGGGCCAACGTCCTGACTTTC.